This T cell receptor beta chain appears in the sequencing data of a study of T cell clonality in common variable immunodeficiency. Findings and caveats of the study: Compared with controls, CVID subjects had fewer shared TCRbeta clones. Patient heterogeneity in the CVID cohort limited correlations between repertoire features and clinical complications.

The data were produced by immunoSEQ multiplex PCR, yet TCRdb's version contains in-frame clones alone and is incomplete. There are under 45,000 clones in the sample, none observed a single time. Patients and controls were mostly of Caucasian heritage. This clone was observed at least ten times. Its antigen is currently unknown. The read comes to an end 3 residues before the CDR3 does, leaving the germline J gene to fill in the end. The germline V gene encodes CDR1 MNHNS and CDR2 SASEGT. The CDR3 totals 13 residues. V lost 2 bases and J 6 bases, leaving 7 bases between the germline ends. Material: peripheral blood mononuclear cells. The chain employs TRBV6-1 and TRBJ2-2; D call uncertain. The TCR sequence derives from a person between 18 and 69 years old in good health. CDR3 in amino acids: CASSERVAGELFF. Incomplete CDR3 DNA: TGTGCCAGCAGTGAACGCGTGGCCGGGGAG.